The T cell receptor (beta chain) under discussion was sequenced for a study of naive and memory T cell subsets. The germline V and J ends were trimmed by 1 base and 1 base, with 14 bases remaining between them. The CDR3 is 15 residues long. The germline V gene has CDR1 DFQATT and CDR2 SNEGSKA (reference sequence). This clonotype was counted many times. Both TRBC1 and TRBC2 were covered by a beta constant-region primer of two equimolar oligonucleotides. The ligated cDNA underwent four PCR rounds using SP2 and nested alpha and beta constant-region primers. One entry per CDR3 protein, called by TCRdb with MiXCR from the UMI-ligation and nested PCR reads. The data show just over 80,000 distinct CDR3 sequences, approximately 10% seen once.

The gene calls are TRBV20-1 and TRBJ2-7; possibly TRBD2 for D (7 bases). This receptor was obtained from a human donor in good health. Sequencing input: naive CD8+ T cells from blood. Written as DNA, the CDR3 is TGCAGTGCTAGAGGCCTGGGAGGGGGGTCCTACGAGCAGTACTTC. It translates to CSARGLGGGSYEQYF.